What follows are 23 T cell receptor beta chains derived from one specimen sequenced in a study of T cells after yellow fever vaccination. TCRdb ran MiXCR on the 5' RACE reads and lists one entry per CDR3 protein. The data show some 560,000 distinct CDR3 sequences, roughly 17% seen once. Specimen: PBMCs, collected more than 4 days after the first yellow fever vaccination. Receptors were obtained from a man aged 18 to 30 who received the YFV17D yellow fever vaccine.

The rearrangement uses TRBV6-1 and TRBJ2-7, with TRBD1 matching over 10 bases. V trimming: 10 bases; J trimming: 3 bases; junction bases outside the gene matches: 6. The CDR3 sequence is 13 residues long. Germline V gene lookup returns CDR1 MNHNS and CDR2 SASEGT. CDR3 residues: CAILRTGGYEQYF. In nucleotides, the CDR3 is TGTGCCATCCTACGGACAGGGGGCTACGAGCAGTACTTC.

This clonotype was found a few times. V and J are TRBV18 and TRBJ2-5, with 9 bases aligning to TRBD2. After removal of 4 bases from V and 1 base from J, the junction contained 7 bases not matched to a gene. The length of the CDR3 is 16 residues. Germline CDR1 is KGHSH and CDR2 is LQKENI. CDR3 sequence: CASSLRTSVPQETQYF. The CDR3 nucleotides read TGTGCCAGCTCACTACGGACTAGCGTACCCCAAGAGACCCAGTACTTC.

This clonotype was seen more than once but under ten times. The genes are TRBV15 and TRBJ1-6; D uncertain. The CDR3 sequence is 16 residues long. V was clipped by 1 base and J by 9 bases, with 16 bases between them. Germline CDR1 is LNHNV and CDR2 is YYDKDF (reference sequence). CDR3 DNA sequence: TGTGCCACCAGCAGAGTCTCGGGGAGGACGGGTTCACCCCTCCACTTT. Translating gives CATSRVSGRTGSPLHF.

The chain links TRBV20-1 to TRBJ2-3; D is undetermined. Per germline, CDR1 DFQATT and CDR2 SNEGSKA (reference sequence). The CDR3 spans 13 residues. V was clipped by 0 bases and J by 5 bases, with 9 bases between them. CDR3 in DNA: TGCAGTGCTAGAGATCCGTCTCAAGATACGCAGTATTTT. Its protein product is CSARDPSQDTQYF.

The chain is built from TRBV18 and TRBJ2-2; D unclear. Looked up from germline, CDR1 is KGHSH and CDR2 is LQKENI. The CDR3 extends over 14 amino acids. The V gene lost 3 bases and the J gene lost 5 bases, with 10 bases spanning the gap. The CDR3 bases are TGTGCCAGCTCACCGACGGTGGTAACCGGGGAGCTGTTTTTT. Its translation: CASSPTVVTGELFF.

The rearrangement links TRBV4-1 to TRBJ1-4; TRBD1 agrees at 11 bases. Germline V CDR1 and CDR2: MGHRA, YSYEKL. The CDR3 extends over 18 amino acids. V lost 2 bases and J lost 0; bases outside the gene matches: 5. This CDR3 reads CASSQRTGGGSTNEKLFF. As DNA, the CDR3 is TGCGCCAGCAGCCAACGGACAGGGGGCGGTTCAACTAATGAAAAACTGTTTTTT.

This clonotype was seen only a few times. The V gene is TRBV6-1, the J gene TRBJ2-7, with a weak D call TRBD1 (6 bases). The ends were cut back, 7 bases at V and 0 bases at J, with 13 bases in the middle. This CDR3 has 14 residues. Germline V gives CDR1 MNHNS, CDR2 SASEGT. This CDR3 is CASTNAGVSYEQYF. CDR3 coding DNA: TGTGCCAGCACCAACGCAGGGGTCTCCTACGAGCAGTACTTC.

This clonotype came up a few times. The V call is TRBV5-1, the J call TRBJ2-6; TRBD1 agrees at 8 bases. The junction had 10 bases not matched to a gene; V was cut back by 4 bases and J by 1 base. The germline V gene encodes CDR1 SGHRS and CDR2 YFSETQ. CDR3 length: 18 residues. The CDR3 loop is CASSTRQGYLSGANVLTF. CDR3 DNA sequence: TGCGCCAGCAGCACAAGACAGGGGTACTTATCTGGGGCCAACGTCCTGACTTTC.

The rearrangement joins TRBV12-3 or TRBV12-4 to TRBJ2-3; D possibly matches TRBD1 or TRBD2 (6 bases each). The CDR3 length is 15 residues. Trimming shortened V by 2 bases and J by 4 bases, and 13 bases separated the two germline ends. DNA for the CDR3: TGTGCCAGCAGTTTACGCACGGGGGCCCCAGATACGCAGTATTTT. This sequence encodes CASSLRTGAPDTQYF.

This clonotype was seen a few times. The chain is built from TRBV7-2 and TRBJ2-5; D may be TRBD1 or TRBD2 (6 bases each). The CDR3 sequence is 17 residues long. Germline V gene lookup returns CDR1 SGHTA and CDR2 FQGNSA. V dropped 1 base and J dropped 5 bases, with 20 bases sitting between them. CDR3 DNA sequence: TGTGCCAGCAGCTTAGGAGGAGGGGGGTTTACAAGGGAGACCCAGTACTTC. Its translation is CASSLGGGGFTRETQYF.

The chain carries TRBV7-2 and TRBJ2-1, with a possible D match to TRBD1 (5 bases). V was clipped by 2 bases and J by 4 bases, with 15 bases between them. This CDR3 is 16 amino acids long. CDR1 is SGHTA, CDR2 FQGNSA, per germline. The CDR3 coding sequence is TGTGCCAGCAGCTTACAGGGTTCCCTCTCGTACAATGAGCAGTTCTTC. Its translation is CASSLQGSLSYNEQFF.

The chain employs TRBV11-2 and TRBJ2-2; TRBD1 matches 7 bases. With V trimmed by 8 bases and J by 1 base, 10 bases remained unmatched. The CDR3 has 16 residues. Germline V gives CDR1 SGHAT, CDR2 FQNNGV. DNA for the CDR3: TGTGCCAGCCGCACATACAGGGGCAAGAACACCGGGGAGCTGTTTTTT. As protein: CASRTYRGKNTGELFF.

This chain joins TRBV5-4 and TRBJ1-3; possibly TRBD1 for D (6 bases). The CDR3 has 15 residues. CDR1 is SGHNT, CDR2 YYREEE, per germline (reference sequence). Trimming pared 3 bases from V and 3 bases from J, leaving 13 bases between. This CDR3 is CASSYGGAVGNTIYF. The DNA for the CDR3 is TGTGCCAGCAGCTACGGGGGGGCTGTTGGAAACACCATATATTTT.

This clonotype was counted a few times. The rearrangement links TRBV3-1 to TRBJ2-1, with D possibly matching TRBD2 (7 bases). Germline values: CDR1 LGHDT, CDR2 YNNKEL (reference sequence). The CDR3 length is 16 residues. The V end was cut by 3 bases, the J end by 7 bases, with 19 bases between. CDR3 bases: TGTGCCAGCAGCCATCAGGGTCGGGGGGCCTTTAATGAGCAGTTCTTC. Its protein product is CASSHQGRGAFNEQFF.

The J gene is TRBJ2-3, the V gene TRBV12-3 or TRBV12-4; tentatively, D is TRBD2 (8 bases). The ends were cut back, 5 bases at V and 10 bases at J, with 22 bases in the middle. The CDR3 runs 15 residues. In DNA form, the CDR3 reads TGTGCCAGCAGTCCGGGGGGGACAGCGGGATGGGCGCAGTATTTT. Translation gives CASSPGGTAGWAQYF.

There are a few counts of this clonotype. J is TRBJ2-2 and V is TRBV12-3 or TRBV12-4, with D unclear. Trimming removed 3 bases from V and 6 bases from J, with 11 bases in between. The CDR3 spans 14 residues. The CDR3 DNA sequence: TGTGCCAGCAGTTTTGCTGGGTTCGCCGGGGAGCTGTTTTTT. Its protein product is CASSFAGFAGELFF.

This chain connects TRBV5-6 to TRBJ2-7; 11 nucleotides align to TRBD1. This CDR3 contains 17 residues. The V segment lost 1 base and the J segment 4 bases; nucleotides outside the gene matches: 10. Germline-derived CDR1 and CDR2 are SGHDT and YYEEEE. The CDR3: CASSLRPGTGGFYEQYF. In DNA, the CDR3 is TGTGCCAGCAGCTTGCGACCCGGGACAGGGGGTTTTTACGAGCAGTACTTC.

This sequence joins TRBV4-3 and TRBJ2-1; D remains unclear. This CDR3 contains 13 residues. The V and J ends lost 2 bases and 5 bases respectively, with 7 bases between them. Germline CDR1 and CDR2: LGHNA and YSLEER. The CDR3 loop reads CASSQRSDNEQFF. The CDR3, as DNA: TGCGCCAGCAGCCAAAGGTCAGACAATGAGCAGTTCTTC.

V usage is TRBV12-3 or TRBV12-4 and J usage is TRBJ2-7, with D hard to call. The CDR3 totals 15 residues. V lost 4 bases and J 0 bases, leaving 13 bases between the germline ends. CDR3 amino acids: CASSYLLGRSYEQYF. The CDR3 DNA follows: TGTGCCAGCAGTTACCTCCTAGGGCGCTCCTACGAGCAGTACTTC.

The chain employs TRBV14 and TRBJ1-6; D is unclear. Per the germline V gene, CDR1 is SGHDN and CDR2 is FVKESK. The CDR3 spans 15 residues. The germline V and J ends were trimmed by 1 base and 3 bases, with 7 bases remaining between them. The CDR3 spells CASSQGPDYNSPLHF. In DNA, the CDR3 is TGTGCCAGCAGCCAAGGGCCGGACTATAATTCACCCCTCCACTTT.

This clonotype was detected many times. The chain joins TRBV24-1 to TRBJ2-7; maybe TRBD2 (5 bases). Germline lookup yields CDR1 KGHDR and CDR2 SFDVKD. V was trimmed by 9 bases and J by 0 bases, leaving 17 bases between them. The CDR3 is 15 amino acids. CDR3 sequence reads: CATRGDTRSSYEQYF. The DNA of the CDR3 is TGTGCCACCCGGGGAGACACAAGAAGCTCCTACGAGCAGTACTTC.

The rearrangement links TRBV27 to TRBJ1-6, with D maybe TRBD1 (6 bases). V shed 4 bases and J shed 13 bases, with 11 bases lying between them. The CDR3 sequence is 12 residues long. Germline loops: CDR1 MNHEY, CDR2 SMNVEV (reference sequence). DNA for the CDR3: TGTGCCAGCAGTTACGGGGGGCGTCCCCTCCACTTT. This sequence encodes CASSYGGRPLHF.

The chain employs TRBV25-1 and TRBJ2-6; D gene uncertain. Germline V gives CDR1 MGHDK, CDR2 SYGVNS. This CDR3 spans 16 amino acids. V lost 4 bases, J lost 2 bases, and 12 bases lay in between. The CDR3 protein is CASSGPDLAGANVLTF. CDR3 DNA: TGTGCCAGCAGTGGACCAGATTTAGCTGGGGCCAACGTCCTGACTTTC.